A single TCR beta chain is shown here with its context. Antigen: not known. The data were obtained in a study of radiotherapy plus CTLA-4 blockade in lung cancer. Chemo-refractory metastatic non-small-cell lung cancer patients were treated with focal radiation plus CTLA-4 blockade with ipilimumab. Using immunoSEQ multiplex PCR, the repertoire was profiled, and TCRdb retains in-frame clones only, with some absent. The table has about 53,000 clones, roughly 84% seen once. This CDR3 contains 16 residues. Germline V CDR1 and CDR2: SGHVS, FQNEAQ. V was shortened by 1 base and J by 7 bases, with 17 bases between the two germline ends. Study-wide points: Blood saw expansion of tumor-derived TCR clones after radiotherapy plus ipilimumab. Alongside interferon-beta, early blood T cell clone dynamics were reportedly the best predictor of response.

The source is a human donor with non-small cell lung cancer whose response to radiotherapy plus ipilimumab could not be evaluated. The sample in question was peripheral blood, obtained from a patient treated with radiotherapy plus ipilimumab. V gene TRBV7-8 combines with J gene TRBJ1-5; a possible D gene is TRBD1 (6 bases). CDR3 nucleotide sequence: TGTGCCAGCAGCTTAGGGGTCAATGGGGGCAGCCAGCCCCAGCATTTT. Protein: CASSLGVNGGSQPQHF.